The clone carrying this T cell receptor (beta chain) counts as medium-sized. The antigen remains unidentified. A marrow graft followed busulfan-fludarabine conditioning, with cyclophosphamide on days +3 and +4. The data stem from a study of T cells after posttransplantation cyclophosphamide. Notes on the study in general: Later post-transplant blood repertoires were often dominated by donor CD8+ memory clones. Tissue-infiltrating T cells from skin or gut overlapped little with blood T cells.

Trimming cost V 1 base and J 7 bases, with 14 bases left between them. From germline, CDR1 is LNHDA and CDR2 SQIVND (reference sequence). The CDR3 length is 14 residues. Data came from immunoSEQ multiplex PCR; TCRdb stores just in-frame clones and leaves some out. The sample is made up of 1,400 or so clones, none counted only once. This receptor was taken from a young adult male patient who received an allogeneic stem cell transplant from a related donor, was CMV-positive, and had acute GVHD only. The T cells may come from the graft donor. The starting material was PBMCs, obtained after an allogeneic stem cell transplant with post-transplant cyclophosphamide. V gene TRBV19 combines with J gene TRBJ2-7; D is undetermined. The CDR3 region has the DNA TGTGCCAGTAGTATAGCCCTCCACAGTGGTGAGCAGTACTTC. It specifies CASSIALHSGEQYF.